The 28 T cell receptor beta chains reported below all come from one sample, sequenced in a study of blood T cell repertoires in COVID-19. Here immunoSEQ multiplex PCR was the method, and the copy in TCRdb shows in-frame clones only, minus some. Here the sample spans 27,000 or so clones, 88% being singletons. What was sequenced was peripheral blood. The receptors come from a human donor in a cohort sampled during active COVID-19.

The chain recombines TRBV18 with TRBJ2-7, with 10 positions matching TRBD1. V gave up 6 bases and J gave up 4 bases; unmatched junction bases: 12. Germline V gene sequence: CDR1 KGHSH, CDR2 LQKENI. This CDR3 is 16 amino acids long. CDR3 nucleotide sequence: TGTGCCAGCTCCCGCGAGACAGGGGGCGCTGAATACGAGCAGTACTTC. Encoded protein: CASSRETGGAEYEQYF.

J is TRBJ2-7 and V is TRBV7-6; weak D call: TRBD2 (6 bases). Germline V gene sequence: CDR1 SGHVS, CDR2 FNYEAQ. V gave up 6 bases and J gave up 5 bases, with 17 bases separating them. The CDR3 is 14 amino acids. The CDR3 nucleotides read TGTGCCAGCAGTCTTAACTGGGCGGGGAACGAGCAGTACTTC. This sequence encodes CASSLNWAGNEQYF.

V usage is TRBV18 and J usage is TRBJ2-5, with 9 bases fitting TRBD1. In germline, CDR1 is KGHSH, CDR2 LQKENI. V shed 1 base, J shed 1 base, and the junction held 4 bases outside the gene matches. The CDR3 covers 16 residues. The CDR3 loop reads CASSPRRDRVQETQYF. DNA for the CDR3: TGTGCCAGCTCACCACGCCGGGACAGGGTCCAAGAGACCCAGTACTTC.

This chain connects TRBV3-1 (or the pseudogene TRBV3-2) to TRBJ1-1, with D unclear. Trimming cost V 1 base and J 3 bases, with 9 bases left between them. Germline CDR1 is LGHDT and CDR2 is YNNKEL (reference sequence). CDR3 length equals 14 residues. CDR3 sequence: CASSQGIRDTEAFF. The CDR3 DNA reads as TGTGCCAGCAGCCAAGGAATACGGGACACTGAAGCTTTCTTT.

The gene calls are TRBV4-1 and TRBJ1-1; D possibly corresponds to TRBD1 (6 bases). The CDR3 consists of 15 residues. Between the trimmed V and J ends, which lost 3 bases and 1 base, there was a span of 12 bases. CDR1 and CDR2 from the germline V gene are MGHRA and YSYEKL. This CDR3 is CASSHPGDGNTEAFF. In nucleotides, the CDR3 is TGCGCCAGCAGCCACCCAGGGGACGGGAACACTGAAGCTTTCTTT.

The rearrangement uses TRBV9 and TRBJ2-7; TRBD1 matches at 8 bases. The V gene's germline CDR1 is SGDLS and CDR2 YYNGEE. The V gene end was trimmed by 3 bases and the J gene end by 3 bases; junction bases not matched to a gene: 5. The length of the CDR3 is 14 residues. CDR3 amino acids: CASSAGTGYYEQYF. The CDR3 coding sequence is TGTGCCAGCAGCGCCGGGACAGGATACTACGAGCAGTACTTC.

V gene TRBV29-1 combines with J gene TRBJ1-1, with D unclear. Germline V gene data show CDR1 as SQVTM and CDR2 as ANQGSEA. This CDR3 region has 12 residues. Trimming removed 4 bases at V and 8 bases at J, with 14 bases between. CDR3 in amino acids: CSVGGLTGEAFF. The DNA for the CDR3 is TGCAGCGTTGGAGGACTGACCGGAGAAGCTTTCTTT.

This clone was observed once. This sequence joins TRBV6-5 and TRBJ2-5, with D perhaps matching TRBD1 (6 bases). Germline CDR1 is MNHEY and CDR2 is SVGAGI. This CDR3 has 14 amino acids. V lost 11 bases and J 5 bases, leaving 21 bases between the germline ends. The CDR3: CASTTGIGRETQYF. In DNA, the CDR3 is TGTGCCTCAACCACAGGGATAGGAAGGGAGACCCAGTACTTC.

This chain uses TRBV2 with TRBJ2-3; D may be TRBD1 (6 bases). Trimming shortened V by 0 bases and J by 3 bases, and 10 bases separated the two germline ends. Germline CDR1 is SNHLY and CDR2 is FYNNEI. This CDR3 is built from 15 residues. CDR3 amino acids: CASSEARTVTDTQYF. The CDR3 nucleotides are TGTGCCAGCAGTGAAGCAAGGACAGTAACAGATACGCAGTATTTT.

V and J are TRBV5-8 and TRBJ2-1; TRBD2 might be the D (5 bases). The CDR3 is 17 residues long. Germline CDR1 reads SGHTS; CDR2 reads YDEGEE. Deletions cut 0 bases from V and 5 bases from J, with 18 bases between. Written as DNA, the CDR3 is TGTGCCAGCAGCTTGGCCCTGGGTAGGAGGTTCAACAATGAGCAGTTCTTC. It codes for CASSLALGRRFNNEQFF.

In nucleotides, the CDR3 is TGTGCCAGCAGCATCCGGACAGGGTCCTACGAGCAGTACTTC. It translates to CASSIRTGSYEQYF. The rearrangement uses TRBV5-5 and TRBJ2-7; 8 nucleotides agree with TRBD1. CDR1 is SGHKS and CDR2 is YYEKEE in the germline V gene (reference sequence). The CDR3 loop spans 14 amino acids. V shed 4 bases and J 1 base; nucleotides not matched to a gene: 4.

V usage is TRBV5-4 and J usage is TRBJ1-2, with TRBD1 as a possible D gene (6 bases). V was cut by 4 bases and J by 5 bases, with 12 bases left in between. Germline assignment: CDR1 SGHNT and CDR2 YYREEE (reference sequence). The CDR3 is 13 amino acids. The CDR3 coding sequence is TGTGCCAGCAGCCTGGACAGTTTATATGGCTACACCTTC. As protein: CASSLDSLYGYTF.

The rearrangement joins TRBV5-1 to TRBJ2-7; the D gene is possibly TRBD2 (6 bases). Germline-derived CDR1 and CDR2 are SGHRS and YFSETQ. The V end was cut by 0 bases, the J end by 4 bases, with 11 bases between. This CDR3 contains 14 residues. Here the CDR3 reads CASSLDTGGYEQYF. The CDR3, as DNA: TGCGCCAGCAGCTTGGATACTGGGGGGTACGAGCAGTACTTC.

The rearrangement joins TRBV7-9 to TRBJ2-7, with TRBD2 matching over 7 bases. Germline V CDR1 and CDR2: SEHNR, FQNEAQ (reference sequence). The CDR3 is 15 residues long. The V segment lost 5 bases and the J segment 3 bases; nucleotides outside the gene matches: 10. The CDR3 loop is CASSVQRAGDYEQYF. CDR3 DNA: TGTGCCAGCAGCGTGCAAAGGGCGGGGGACTACGAGCAGTACTTC.

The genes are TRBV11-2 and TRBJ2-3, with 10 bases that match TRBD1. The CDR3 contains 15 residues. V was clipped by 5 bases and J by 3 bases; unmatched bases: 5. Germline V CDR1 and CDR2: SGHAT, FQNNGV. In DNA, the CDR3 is TGTGCCAGCAGCACGGGACAGGGGTTTACAGATACGCAGTATTTT. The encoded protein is CASSTGQGFTDTQYF. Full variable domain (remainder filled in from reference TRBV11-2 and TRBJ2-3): EAGVAQSPRYKIIEKRQSVAFWCNPISGHATLYWYQQILGQGPKLLIQFQNNGVVDDSQLPKDRFSAERLKGVDSTLKIQPAKLEDSAVYLCASSTGQGFTDTQYFGPGTRLTVL.

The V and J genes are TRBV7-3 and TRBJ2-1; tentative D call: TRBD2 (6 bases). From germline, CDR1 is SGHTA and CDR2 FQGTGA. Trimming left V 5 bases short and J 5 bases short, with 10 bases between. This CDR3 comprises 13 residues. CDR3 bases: TGTGCCAGCAGCCGCGGGGTGGACAATGAGCAGTTCTTC. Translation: CASSRGVDNEQFF.

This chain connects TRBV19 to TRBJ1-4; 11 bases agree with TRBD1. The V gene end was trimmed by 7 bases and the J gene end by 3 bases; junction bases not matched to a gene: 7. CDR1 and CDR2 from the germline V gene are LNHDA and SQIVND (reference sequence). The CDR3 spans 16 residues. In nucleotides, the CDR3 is TGTGCCAGTACCAGGACAGGGGGCAGCTCTAATGAAAAACTGTTTTTT. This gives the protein CASTRTGGSSNEKLFF. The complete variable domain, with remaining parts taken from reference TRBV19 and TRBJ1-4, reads DGGITQSPKYLFRKEGQNVTLSCEQNLNHDAMYWYRQDPGQGLRLIYYSQIVNDFQKGDIAEGYSVSREKKESFPLTVTSAQKNPTAFYLCASTRTGGSSNEKLFFGSGTQLSVL.

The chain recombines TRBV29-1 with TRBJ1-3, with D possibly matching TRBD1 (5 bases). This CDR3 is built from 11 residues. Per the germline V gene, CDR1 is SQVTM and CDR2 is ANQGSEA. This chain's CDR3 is CGQGSGNTIYF. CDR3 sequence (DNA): TGCGGCCAGGGCTCTGGAAACACCATATATTTT. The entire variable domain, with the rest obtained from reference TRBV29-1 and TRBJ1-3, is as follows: SAVISQKPSRDICQRGTSLTIQCQVDSQVTMMFWYRQQPGQSLTLIATANQGSEATYESGFVIDKFPISRPNLTFSTLTVSNMSPEDSSIYLCGQGSGNTIYFGEGSWLTVV.

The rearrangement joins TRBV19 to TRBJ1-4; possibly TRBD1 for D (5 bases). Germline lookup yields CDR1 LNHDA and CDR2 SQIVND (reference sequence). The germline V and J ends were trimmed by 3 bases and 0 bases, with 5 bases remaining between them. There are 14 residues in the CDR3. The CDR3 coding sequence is TGTGCCAGTAGTATGACAGCAACTAATGAAAAACTGTTTTTT. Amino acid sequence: CASSMTATNEKLFF.

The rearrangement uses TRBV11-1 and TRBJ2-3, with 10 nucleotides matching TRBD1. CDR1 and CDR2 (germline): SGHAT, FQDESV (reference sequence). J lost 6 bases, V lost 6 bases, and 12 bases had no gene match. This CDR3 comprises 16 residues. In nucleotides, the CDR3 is TGTGCCAGCAGTACAGACAGGGGGCCGGCGGGGGATACGCAGTATTTT. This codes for CASSTDRGPAGDTQYF.

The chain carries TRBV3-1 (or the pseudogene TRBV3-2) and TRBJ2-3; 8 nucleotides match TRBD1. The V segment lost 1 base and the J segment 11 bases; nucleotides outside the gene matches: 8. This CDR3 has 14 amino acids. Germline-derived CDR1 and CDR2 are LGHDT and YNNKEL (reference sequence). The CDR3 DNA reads TGTGCCAGCAGCCAAGTCGCCGGGACAGGTCAGCAGTATTTT. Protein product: CASSQVAGTGQQYF.

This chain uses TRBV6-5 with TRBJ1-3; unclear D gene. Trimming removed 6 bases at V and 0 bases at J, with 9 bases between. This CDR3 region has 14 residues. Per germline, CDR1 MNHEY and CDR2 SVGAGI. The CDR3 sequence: CASSVQNSGNTIYF. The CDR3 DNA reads TGTGCCAGCAGCGTACAGAACTCTGGAAACACCATATATTTT.

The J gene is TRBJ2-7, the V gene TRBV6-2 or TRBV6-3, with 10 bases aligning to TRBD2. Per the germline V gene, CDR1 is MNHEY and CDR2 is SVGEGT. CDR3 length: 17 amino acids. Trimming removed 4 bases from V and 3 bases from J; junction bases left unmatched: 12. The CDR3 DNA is TGTGCCAGCAGTTTTTACCCTGGACTAGCGGCTTACTACGAGCAGTACTTC. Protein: CASSFYPGLAAYYEQYF.

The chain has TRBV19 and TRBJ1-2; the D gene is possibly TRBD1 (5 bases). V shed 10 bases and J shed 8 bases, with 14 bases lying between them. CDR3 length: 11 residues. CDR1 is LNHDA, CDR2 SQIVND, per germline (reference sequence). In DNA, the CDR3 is TGTGCCACCTCGCAGGGTGGAGGCTACACCTTC. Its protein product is CATSQGGGYTF.

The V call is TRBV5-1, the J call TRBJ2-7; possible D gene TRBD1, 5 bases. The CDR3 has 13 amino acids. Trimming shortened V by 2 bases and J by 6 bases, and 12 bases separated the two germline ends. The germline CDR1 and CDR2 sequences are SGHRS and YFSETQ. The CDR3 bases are TGCGCCAGCAGCTTCGCCGCAGGGTTCGAGCAGTACTTC. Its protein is CASSFAAGFEQYF.

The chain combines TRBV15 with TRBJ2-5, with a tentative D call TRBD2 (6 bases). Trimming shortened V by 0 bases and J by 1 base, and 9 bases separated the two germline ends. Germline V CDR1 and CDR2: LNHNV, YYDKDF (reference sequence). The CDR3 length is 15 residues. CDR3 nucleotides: TGTGCCACCAGCAGAGATAAGGGAGGCCAAGAGACCCAGTACTTC. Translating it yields CATSRDKGGQETQYF.

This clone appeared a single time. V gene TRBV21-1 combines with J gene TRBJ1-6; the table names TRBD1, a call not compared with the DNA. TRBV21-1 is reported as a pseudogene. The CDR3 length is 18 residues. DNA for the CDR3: TGTGCCAGCAGCAAAGCTCAAGATCCGGGACAGGGTAATTCACCCCTCCACTTT. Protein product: CASSKAQDPGQGNSPLHF.

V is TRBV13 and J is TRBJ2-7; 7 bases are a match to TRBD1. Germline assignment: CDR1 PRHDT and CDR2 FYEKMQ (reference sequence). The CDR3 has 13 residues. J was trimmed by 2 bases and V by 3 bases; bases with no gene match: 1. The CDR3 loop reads CASSFTGAYEQYF. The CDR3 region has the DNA TGTGCCAGCAGCTTTACAGGGGCCTACGAGCAGTACTTC.